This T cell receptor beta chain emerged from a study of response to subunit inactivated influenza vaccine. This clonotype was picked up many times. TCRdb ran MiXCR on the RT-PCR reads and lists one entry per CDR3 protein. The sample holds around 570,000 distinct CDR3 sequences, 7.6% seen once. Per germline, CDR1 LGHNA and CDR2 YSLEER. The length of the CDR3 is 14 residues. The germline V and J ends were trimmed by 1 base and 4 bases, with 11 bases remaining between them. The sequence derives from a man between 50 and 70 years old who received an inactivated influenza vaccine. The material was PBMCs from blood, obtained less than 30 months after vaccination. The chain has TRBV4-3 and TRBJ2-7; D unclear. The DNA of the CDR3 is TGCGCCAGCAGCCAAGGGGAAAGGAATTACGAGCAGTACTTC. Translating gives CASSQGERNYEQYF.